This TCR beta chain was captured in a study of Ad26.COV2.S vaccination and SARS-CoV-2 variants. The method was immunoSEQ multiplex PCR; TCRdb's version includes in-frame clones alone and lacks a portion of them. There are about half a million clones in the sample; 89% occur only once, and over 1.5% lies in the top ten. Treatment in this sample: roughly 20 received Ad26.COV2.S at low or high dose, single or two shots; 5 received placebo; per-sample allocation not given. Following the first vaccine or placebo injection, samples were taken on day 63. Trimming took off 6 bases at V and 2 bases at J, with 7 bases between the two ends. Germline CDR1 and CDR2: SGHTA and FQGNSA. This CDR3 spans 12 amino acids.

The input for sequencing was peripheral blood, taken in a trial of Ad26.COV2.S vaccine versus placebo. The rearrangement uses TRBV7-2 and TRBJ2-5, with no clear D. The receptor's source is a person aged 18-65 years who received the Ad26.COV2.S COVID-19 vaccine or a placebo. CDR3 DNA sequence: TGTGCCAGCAGTTCTTTGCAAGAGACCCAGTACTTC. Translating it yields CASSSLQETQYF.